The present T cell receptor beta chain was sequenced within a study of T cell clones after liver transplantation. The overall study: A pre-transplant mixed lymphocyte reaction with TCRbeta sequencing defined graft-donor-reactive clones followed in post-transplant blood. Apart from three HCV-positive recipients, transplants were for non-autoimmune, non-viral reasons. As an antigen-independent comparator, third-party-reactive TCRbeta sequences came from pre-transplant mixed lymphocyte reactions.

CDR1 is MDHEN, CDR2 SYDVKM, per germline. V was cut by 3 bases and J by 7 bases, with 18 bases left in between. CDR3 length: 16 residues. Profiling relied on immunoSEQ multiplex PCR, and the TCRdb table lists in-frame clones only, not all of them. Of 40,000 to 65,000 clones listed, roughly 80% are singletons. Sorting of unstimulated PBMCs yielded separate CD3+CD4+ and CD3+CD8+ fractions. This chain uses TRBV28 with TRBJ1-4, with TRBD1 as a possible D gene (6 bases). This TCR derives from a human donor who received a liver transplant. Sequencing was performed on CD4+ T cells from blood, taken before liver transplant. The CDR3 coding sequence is TGTGCCAGCAGTTTCAGTGGAAACAGGGAATCTGAAAAACTGTTTTTT. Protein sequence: CASSFSGNRESEKLFF. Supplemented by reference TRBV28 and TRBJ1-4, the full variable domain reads DVKVTQSSRYLVKRTGEKVFLECVQDMDHENMFWYRQDPGLGLRLIYFSYDVKMKEKGDIPEGYSVSREKKERFSLILESASTNQTSMYLCASSFSGNRESEKLFFGSGTQLSVL.